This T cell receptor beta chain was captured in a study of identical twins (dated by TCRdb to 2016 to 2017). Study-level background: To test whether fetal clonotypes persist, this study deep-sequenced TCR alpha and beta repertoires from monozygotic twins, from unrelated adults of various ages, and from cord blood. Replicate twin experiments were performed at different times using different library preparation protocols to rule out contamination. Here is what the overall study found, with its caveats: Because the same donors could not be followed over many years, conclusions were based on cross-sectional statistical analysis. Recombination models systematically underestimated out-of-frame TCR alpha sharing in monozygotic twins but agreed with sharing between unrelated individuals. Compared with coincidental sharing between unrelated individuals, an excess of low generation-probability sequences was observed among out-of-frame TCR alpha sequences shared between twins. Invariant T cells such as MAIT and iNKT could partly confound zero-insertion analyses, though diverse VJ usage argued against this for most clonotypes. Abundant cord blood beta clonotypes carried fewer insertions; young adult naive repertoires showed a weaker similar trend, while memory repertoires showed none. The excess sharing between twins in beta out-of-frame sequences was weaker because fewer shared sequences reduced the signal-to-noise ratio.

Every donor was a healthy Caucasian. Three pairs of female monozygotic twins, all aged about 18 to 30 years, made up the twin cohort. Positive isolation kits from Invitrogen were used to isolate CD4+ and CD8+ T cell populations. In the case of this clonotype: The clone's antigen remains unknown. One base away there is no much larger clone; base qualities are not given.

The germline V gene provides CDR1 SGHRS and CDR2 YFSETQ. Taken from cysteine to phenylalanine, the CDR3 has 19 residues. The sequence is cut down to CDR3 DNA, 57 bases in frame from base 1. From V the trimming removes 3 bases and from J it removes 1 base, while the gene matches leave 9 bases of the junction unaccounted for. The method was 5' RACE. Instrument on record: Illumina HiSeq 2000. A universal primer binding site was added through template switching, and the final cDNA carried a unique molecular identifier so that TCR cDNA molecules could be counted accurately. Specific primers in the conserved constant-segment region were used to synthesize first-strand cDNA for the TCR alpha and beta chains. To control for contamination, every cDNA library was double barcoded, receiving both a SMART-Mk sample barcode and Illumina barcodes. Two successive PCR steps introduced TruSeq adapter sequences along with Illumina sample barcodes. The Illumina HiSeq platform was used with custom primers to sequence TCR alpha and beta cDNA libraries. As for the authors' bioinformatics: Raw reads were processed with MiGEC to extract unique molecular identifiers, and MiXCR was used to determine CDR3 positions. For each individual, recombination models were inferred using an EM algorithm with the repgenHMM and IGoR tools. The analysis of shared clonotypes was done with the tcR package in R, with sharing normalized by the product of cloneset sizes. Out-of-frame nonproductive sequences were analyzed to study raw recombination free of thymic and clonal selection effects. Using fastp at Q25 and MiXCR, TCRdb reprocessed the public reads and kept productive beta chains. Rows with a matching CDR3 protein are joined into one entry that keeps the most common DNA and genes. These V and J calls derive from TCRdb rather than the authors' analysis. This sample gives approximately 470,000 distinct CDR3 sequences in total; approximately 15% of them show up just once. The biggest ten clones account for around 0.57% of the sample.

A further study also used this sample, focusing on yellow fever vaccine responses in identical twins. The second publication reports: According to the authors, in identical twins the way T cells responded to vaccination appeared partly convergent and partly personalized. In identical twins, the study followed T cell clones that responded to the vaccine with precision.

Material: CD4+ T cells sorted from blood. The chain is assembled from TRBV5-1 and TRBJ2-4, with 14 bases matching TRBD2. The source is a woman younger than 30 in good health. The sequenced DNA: TGCGCCAGCAGCTCCAGACTAGCGGGGGGGCCGGGGGCCAAAAACATTCAGTACTTC. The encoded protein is CASSSRLAGGPGAKNIQYF. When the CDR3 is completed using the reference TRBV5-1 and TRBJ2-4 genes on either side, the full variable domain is KAGVTQTPRYLIKTRGQQVTLSCSPISGHRSVSWYQQTPGQGLQFLFEYFSETQRNKGNFPGRFSGRQFSNSRSEMNVSTLELGDSALYLCASSSRLAGGPGAKNIQYFGAGTRLSVL.